This TCR beta chain was obtained from a study of T cell repertoires in cytomegalovirus infection. Study conclusions and caveats: HLA-C-restricted CMV-specific TCR beta clonotypes were dominant in the ex vivo response.

TCRdb reprocessed the reads with MiXCR, giving one entry per CDR3 protein. The sample has about 770,000 distinct CDR3 sequences, about 28% seen once. The V segment lost 5 bases and the J segment 3 bases; nucleotides outside the gene matches: 3. This CDR3 has 13 residues. Germline CDR1 and CDR2: DFQATT and SNEGSKA (reference sequence). Worth noting for this clonotype: Its target is not known.

The sample here was cultured CD8+ T cells from PBMCs, taken from culture after CMV antigen stimulation. The sequence derives from a human donor in good health (CMV status not recorded). Some clones in this sample may be carry-over from other donors' samples. V and J are TRBV20-1 and TRBJ1-5, with 8 nucleotides matching TRBD1. CDR3 residues: CSASGQVNQPQHF. In DNA form, the CDR3 reads TGCAGTGCTTCGGGACAGGTCAATCAGCCCCAGCATTTT.